These 25 T cell receptor beta chains originate from one sample sequenced in a study of cytomegalovirus exposure and HLA in healthy donors. Use of 60 Vbeta and 13 Jbeta primers characterized the PCR. Profiling relied on immunoSEQ multiplex PCR, and the TCRdb table lists in-frame clones only, not all of them. Here the sample spans 99,000 or so clones, about three quarters being singletons. Sequencing was performed on PBMCs. These receptors all come from a male donor in good health and CMV-seronegative.

This clone has only one observation. CDR3 nucleotide sequence: TGTGCCAGCAGCATACAGGGTGCAGATACGCAGTATTTT. Residues: CASSIQGADTQYF. The rearrangement uses TRBV7-2 and TRBJ2-3; possibly TRBD1 for D (6 bases). Per germline, CDR1 SGHTA and CDR2 FQGNSA. The CDR3 is 13 amino acids. Trimming removed 5 bases at V and 4 bases at J, with 10 bases between. The complete variable domain, with remaining parts taken from reference TRBV7-2 and TRBJ2-3, reads GAGVSQSPSNKVTEKGKDVELRCDPISGHTALYWYRQSLGQGLEFLIYFQGNSAPDKSGLPSDRFSAERTGGSVSTLTIQRTQQEDSAVYLCASSIQGADTQYFGPGTRLTVL.

The chain combines TRBV11-3 with TRBJ2-1, with 10 bases lining up with TRBD2. Germline V lookup: CDR1 SGHNT, CDR2 YENEEA. V shed 6 bases, J shed 7 bases, and the junction held 9 bases outside the gene matches. CDR3 length: 15 residues. CDR3 bases: TGTGCCAGCAGGTTGCTAGCGGGAGTTAATAATGAGCAGTTCTTC. Its translation is CASRLLAGVNNEQFF.

V is TRBV6-5 and J is TRBJ2-3; TRBD2 aligns across 8 bases. The germline gives CDR1 MNHEY, CDR2 SVGAGI. The CDR3 totals 15 residues. J was trimmed by 5 bases and V by 6 bases; bases with no gene match: 10. CDR3 in DNA: TGTGCCAGCAGAATGGAGCGGGAGTGGGGAGATACGCAGTATTTT. It codes for CASRMEREWGDTQYF.

The chain carries TRBV2 and TRBJ2-2; 11 bases agree with TRBD2. The germline gives CDR1 SNHLY, CDR2 FYNNEI. The CDR3 spans 16 residues. The V segment lost 5 bases and the J segment 4 bases; nucleotides outside the gene matches: 6. The DNA for the CDR3 is TGTGCCAGCAGTAGACTAGCGGGGCAGTTCACCGGGGAGCTGTTTTTT. This encodes CASSRLAGQFTGELFF.

In regard to this clone: An end of the junction differs from the germline gene, which may be a read error. The V gene is TRBV6-6, the J gene TRBJ1-2; 7 bases are a match to TRBD1. Germline V gives CDR1 MNHNY, CDR2 SVGAGI (reference sequence). The CDR3 runs 14 residues. The CDR3 sequence: CASSDSTGFGGYTF. The CDR3 DNA sequence: TGTGCCAGCAGTGACTCGACAGGGTTTGGTGGCTACACCTTC.

This clone was observed once. The chain recombines TRBV5-4 with TRBJ2-2; 8 bases are a match to TRBD1. This CDR3 region has 14 residues. J lost 6 bases, V lost 4 bases, and 5 bases had no gene match. Germline loops: CDR1 SGHNT, CDR2 YYREEE (reference sequence). CDR3 sequence (DNA): TGTGCCAGCAGCATACAGGGGGGTGCCGGGGAGCTGTTTTTT. Residues: CASSIQGGAGELFF.

This clone was seen more than once but under ten times. V is TRBV10-3 and J is TRBJ1-4; TRBD1 aligns across 7 bases. The CDR3 runs to 16 residues. CDR1 and CDR2 (germline): ENHRY, SYGVKD. V shed 1 base and J 3 bases; nucleotides not matched to a gene: 5. The CDR3 DNA is TGTGCCATCAGTGAGTGGCCAGGGGGACCTAATGAAAAACTGTTTTTT. It encodes CAISEWPGGPNEKLFF.

This clone came up once. The V gene is TRBV9, the J gene TRBJ2-1; 9 nucleotides agree with TRBD2. The CDR3 loop spans 14 amino acids. Trimming took 2 bases from V and 6 from J; bases not matched to a gene: 3. Per the germline V gene, CDR1 is SGDLS and CDR2 is YYNGEE. The CDR3 loop reads CASSVSGSPNEQFF. CDR3 DNA: TGTGCCAGCAGCGTTAGCGGGAGTCCCAATGAGCAGTTCTTC. Together with reference TRBV9 and TRBJ2-1, the CDR3 gives the full variable domain: DSGVTQTPKHLITATGQRVTLRCSPRSGDLSVYWYQQSLDQGLQFLIQYYNGEERAKGNILERFSAQQFPDLHSELNLSSLELGDSALYFCASSVSGSPNEQFFGPGTRLTVL.

The chain links TRBV7-9 to TRBJ2-3; D is ambiguous. This CDR3 contains 16 residues. Germline loops: CDR1 SEHNR, CDR2 FQNEAQ (reference sequence). Trimming pared 3 bases from V and 3 bases from J, leaving 16 bases between. CDR3 sequence (DNA): TGTGCCAGCAGCTTTTTTGGCAGAACACCGACAGATACGCAGTATTTT. This encodes CASSFFGRTPTDTQYF.

The chain couples TRBV7-8 to TRBJ1-4; 8 bases match TRBD1. V lost 3 bases to trimming and J lost 0 bases; unmatched junction nucleotides: 15. Germline V gene data show CDR1 as SGHVS and CDR2 as FQNEAQ. CDR3 size: 20 residues. CDR3 DNA: TGTGCCAGCAGCTTCGCCGGGAGAGGACAGGGAGGAACAACTAATGAAAAACTGTTTTTT. It specifies CASSFAGRGQGGTTNEKLFF.

The chain recombines TRBV14 with TRBJ2-1, with D tentatively TRBD1 (5 bases). This CDR3 is 14 amino acids long. Deletions cut 4 bases from V and 5 bases from J, with 12 bases between. The germline V gene encodes CDR1 SGHDN and CDR2 FVKESK. The CDR3 nucleotides are TGTGCCAGCAGCCCCAGGGTCTCGAACAATGAGCAGTTCTTC. This translates into CASSPRVSNNEQFF.

The chain has TRBV7-2 and TRBJ1-3, with 7 bases identical to TRBD1. Germline V gives CDR1 SGHTA, CDR2 FQGNSA. This CDR3 comprises 18 residues. Trimming took 5 bases from V and 3 from J; bases not matched to a gene: 16. CDR3 in amino acids: CASSPWDSVDSDGNTIYF. DNA for the CDR3: TGTGCCAGCAGCCCCTGGGACAGCGTCGACTCTGATGGAAACACCATATATTTT.

The J gene is TRBJ1-6, the V gene TRBV4-3; D gene ambiguous. Germline CDR1 and CDR2: LGHNA and YSLEER. The V end was cut by 1 base, the J end by 8 bases, with 6 bases between. The CDR3 totals 13 residues. The CDR3 region is CASSQVADSPLHF. As DNA, the CDR3 is TGCGCCAGCAGCCAAGTAGCGGATTCACCCCTCCACTTT.

The V and J genes are TRBV10-1 and TRBJ1-1, with D possibly being TRBD1 (5 bases). There are 13 residues in the CDR3. Between the trimmed V and J ends, which lost 5 bases and 6 bases, there was a span of 13 bases. Per the germline V gene, CDR1 is WNHNN and CDR2 is SYGVQD (reference sequence). CDR3 region: CASSHSGFAEAFF. In DNA form, the CDR3 reads TGCGCCAGCAGTCATTCAGGGTTCGCTGAAGCTTTCTTT.

The rearrangement uses TRBV11-3 and TRBJ2-2; a weak D match, TRBD2 (6 bases). The V gene's germline CDR1 is SGHNT and CDR2 YENEEA. The CDR3 length is 15 residues. V dropped 2 bases and J dropped 3 bases, with 10 bases sitting between them. The CDR3 nucleotides are TGTGCCAGCAGCTTACGGGAGTACGACACCGGGGAGCTGTTTTTT. This gives the protein CASSLREYDTGELFF. The complete variable domain, with remaining parts taken from reference TRBV11-3 and TRBJ2-2, reads EAGVVQSPRYKIIEKKQPVAFWCNPISGHNTLYWYLQNLGQGPELLIRYENEEAVDDSQLPKDRFSAERLKGVDSTLKIQPAELGDSAVYLCASSLREYDTGELFFGEGSRLTVL.

The gene calls are TRBV5-1 and TRBJ2-2; 7 bases map to TRBD2. Germline V gives CDR1 SGHRS, CDR2 YFSETQ. The CDR3 contains 16 residues. V was pared by 4 bases and J by 4 bases, with 10 bases of the junction left unmatched. The chain's CDR3 is CASSLRLAGSTGELFF. The CDR3 region has the DNA TGCGCCAGCAGCCTCCGACTAGCCGGATCCACCGGGGAGCTGTTTTTT.

This chain links TRBV7-2 with TRBJ2-7; TRBD2 might be the D (5 bases). V was shortened by 5 bases and J by 0 bases, with 17 bases between the two germline ends. CDR1 SGHTA and CDR2 FQGNSA come from the germline V gene. This CDR3 contains 16 residues. The CDR3 loop is CASSLHEGDPSYEQYF. The CDR3 DNA reads TGTGCCAGCAGCCTCCACGAGGGAGACCCCTCCTACGAGCAGTACTTC. The entire variable domain, with the rest obtained from reference TRBV7-2 and TRBJ2-7, is as follows: GAGVSQSPSNKVTEKGKDVELRCDPISGHTALYWYRQSLGQGLEFLIYFQGNSAPDKSGLPSDRFSAERTGGSVSTLTIQRTQQEDSAVYLCASSLHEGDPSYEQYFGPGTRLTVT.

The J gene is TRBJ2-7, the V gene TRBV9, with 9 bases fitting TRBD1. The V gene end was trimmed by 2 bases and the J gene end by 5 bases; junction bases not matched to a gene: 5. Germline V gene data show CDR1 as SGDLS and CDR2 as YYNGEE. The CDR3 covers 14 residues. CDR3 bases: TGTGCCAGCAGCGTGACGGGACAGGGTAACGAGCAGTACTTC. Translated, it gives CASSVTGQGNEQYF.

The chain is built from TRBV5-8 and TRBJ2-2, with 9 positions matching TRBD1. Germline CDR1 is SGHTS and CDR2 is YDEGEE. The V gene end was trimmed by 3 bases and the J gene end by 6 bases; junction bases not matched to a gene: 6. CDR3 length: 15 residues. The CDR3: CASSWPGQGSGELFF. The DNA for the CDR3 is TGTGCCAGCAGCTGGCCGGGACAGGGCTCCGGGGAGCTGTTTTTT.

The table lists this clone with a count of one. This rearrangement joins TRBV5-1 to TRBJ1-5, with D tentatively TRBD1 (6 bases). CDR1 is SGHRS, CDR2 YFSETQ, per germline. V was shortened by 4 bases and J by 6 bases, with 11 bases between the two germline ends. The CDR3 runs 13 residues. This CDR3 reads CASSGDMGQPQHF. The CDR3 DNA reads TGCGCCAGCAGCGGGGACATGGGTCAGCCCCAGCATTTT.

The V gene is TRBV25-1, the J gene TRBJ2-1; the match to TRBD2 covers 8 bases. Germline V gives CDR1 MGHDK, CDR2 SYGVNS. The V segment lost 4 bases and the J segment 6 bases; nucleotides outside the gene matches: 8. This CDR3 comprises 15 residues. The CDR3 loop reads CASSGRTSGGNEQFF. The DNA for the CDR3 is TGTGCCAGCAGTGGGCGCACTAGCGGCGGCAATGAGCAGTTCTTC.

The genes are TRBV18 and TRBJ2-2; 7 bases align to TRBD2. Germline V gene data show CDR1 as KGHSH and CDR2 as LQKENI. The CDR3 extends over 16 amino acids. The junction had 7 bases not matched to a gene; V was cut back by 5 bases and J by 1 base. CDR3 DNA: TGTGCCAGCTCATCCTTTTCTAGCGGGAACACCGGGGAGCTGTTTTTT. Protein sequence: CASSSFSSGNTGELFF.

The CDR3 DNA sequence: TGTGCCAGCAGCGTCGGGACAGTCAATCAGCCCCAGCATTTT. Residues: CASSVGTVNQPQHF. The rearrangement uses TRBV9 and TRBJ1-5; 7 nucleotides agree with TRBD1. Trimming took 2 bases from V and 3 from J; bases not matched to a gene: 2. The CDR3 runs to 14 residues. CDR1 SGDLS and CDR2 YYNGEE come from the germline V gene.

The CDR3 DNA is TGTGCCAGCAGTTCCCGCGCCGATACTAGAGGTATCCATGAGCAGTTCTTC. Translating gives CASSSRADTRGIHEQFF. This chain links TRBV27 with TRBJ2-1; a weak D match, TRBD2 (5 bases). The V end lost 4 bases, the J end lost 8 bases, and 24 bases lay between the germline ends. Germline V lookup: CDR1 MNHEY, CDR2 SMNVEV (reference sequence). The CDR3 loop spans 17 amino acids.

This clone was detected once. The V and J genes are TRBV7-3 and TRBJ2-2; 9 nucleotides agree with TRBD2. The germline V gene has CDR1 SGHTA and CDR2 FQGTGA. The junction had 11 bases not matched to a gene; V was cut back by 5 bases and J by 7 bases. The CDR3 extends over 16 amino acids. The CDR3 loop is CASSLAPGLAGGELFF. CDR3 nucleotide sequence: TGTGCCAGCAGCCTAGCTCCGGGACTAGCAGGCGGGGAGCTGTTTTTT.